The clone carrying this T cell receptor beta chain was picked up a small number of times. The sample is drawn from a study of patients and donors after allogeneic stem cell transplantation. From the RT-PCR reads, TCRdb called clonotypes with MiXCR, one entry per CDR3 protein. The sample lists some 150,000 distinct CDR3 sequences, roughly two fifths occurring once. The source material was blood, either unsorted or a sorted T cell fraction (not recorded which). This TCR derives from a human donor who was either an allogeneic HSCT recipient or a stem cell or donor lymphocyte infusion donor (not recorded which). It is not recorded whose cells these are; they may come from a transplant donor.

In DNA, the CDR3 is TGTGCCAGCAGTTACTCGACCCTTCTCTCTGGAAACACCATATATTTT. Protein: CASSYSTLLSGNTIYF. The chain is built from TRBV6-5 and TRBJ1-3, with D unclear. The CDR3 totals 16 residues. In germline, CDR1 is MNHEY, CDR2 SVGAGI. The V and J ends lost 0 bases and 0 bases respectively, with 9 bases between them.